The 20 T cell receptor beta chains given below trace back to one sample, sequenced in a study of graft-versus-host responses after intestinal transplantation. Libraries were prepared by immunoSEQ multiplex PCR; TCRdb keeps only in-frame clonotypes and omits some of them. The table records around 30,000 clones, just under 95% of them present only once. Specimen: PBMCs, collected approximately 69 days after intestinal transplant. The receptors come from a human patient who received an intestinal transplant, so some T cells may come from the graft donor.

This chain connects TRBV11-2 to TRBJ2-7; D possibly matches TRBD1 or TRBD2 (5 bases each). V was clipped by 7 bases and J by 3 bases, with 16 bases between them. CDR3 length: 14 amino acids. CDR1 and CDR2 (germline): SGHAT, FQNNGV. The CDR3 loop reads CASTLGVGHYEQYF. For the CDR3, the DNA is TGTGCCAGCACCCTGGGGGTAGGCCACTACGAGCAGTACTTC.

The rearrangement joins TRBV6-5 to TRBJ2-5; TRBD1 is a possible D gene (6 bases). CDR1 and CDR2 from the germline V gene are MNHEY and SVGAGI. The length of the CDR3 is 15 residues. Trimming left V 2 bases short and J 4 bases short, with 14 bases between. The CDR3 protein is CASSYDTPRGETQYF. The CDR3 DNA reads TGTGCCAGCAGTTACGATACCCCCAGGGGAGAGACCCAGTACTTC.

This chain links TRBV14 with TRBJ2-1; D is unresolved. Trimming stripped 1 base from V and 8 bases from J, with 9 bases between. Germline V gene sequence: CDR1 SGHDN, CDR2 FVKESK. There are 13 residues in the CDR3. CDR3 in amino acids: CASSQGGDYEQFF. The CDR3 region has the DNA TGTGCCAGCAGCCAAGGGGGTGATTATGAGCAGTTCTTC.

The rearrangement joins TRBV15 to TRBJ2-7; the D is unclear. This CDR3 is built from 14 residues. In germline, CDR1 is LNHNV, CDR2 YYDKDF (reference sequence). The V end lost 0 bases, the J end lost 3 bases, and 9 bases lay between the germline ends. DNA for the CDR3: TGTGCCACCAGCAGAGATAGAACTCTCTACGAGCAGTACTTC. Translation gives CATSRDRTLYEQYF.

V usage is TRBV5-6 and J usage is TRBJ1-2; unclear D gene. The CDR3 covers 15 residues. Looked up from germline, CDR1 is SGHDT and CDR2 is YYEEEE. Trimming pared 2 bases from V and 4 bases from J, leaving 15 bases between. CDR3 DNA sequence: TGTGCCAGCAGCTTCGTGCCAGGAGGGAGCTATGGCTACACCTTC. Translation: CASSFVPGGSYGYTF.

The V and J genes are TRBV5-6 and TRBJ1-2; D not resolved. V lost 3 bases, J lost 4 bases, and 13 bases lay in between. The germline gives CDR1 SGHDT, CDR2 YYEEEE. This CDR3 spans 14 amino acids. The CDR3 spells CASSWGTDPYGYTF. CDR3 in DNA: TGTGCCAGCAGCTGGGGAACGGACCCCTATGGCTACACCTTC. Full variable domain (remainder filled in from reference TRBV5-6 and TRBJ1-2): DAGVTQSPTHLIKTRGQQVTLRCSPKSGHDTVSWYQQALGQGPQFIFQYYEEEERQRGNFPDRFSGHQFPNYSSELNVNALLLGDSALYLCASSWGTDPYGYTFGSGTRLTVV.

Written as DNA, the CDR3 is TGTGCCAGCAGCTCTCCAGGGAGAGGTCAGCCCCAGCATTTT. Protein product: CASSSPGRGQPQHF. The chain joins TRBV5-5 to TRBJ1-5; D is possibly TRBD1 (5 bases). CDR1 and CDR2 (germline): SGHKS, YYEKEE (reference sequence). There are 14 residues in the CDR3. Trimming left V 3 bases short and J 6 bases short, with 13 bases between.

This chain joins TRBV6-1 and TRBJ2-6; D gene unclear. There are 15 residues in the CDR3. Germline V gene lookup returns CDR1 MNHNS and CDR2 SASEGT. The V and J ends lost 1 base and 1 base respectively, with 5 bases between them. CDR3 region: CASSEVGSGANVLTF. The DNA for the CDR3 is TGTGCCAGCAGTGAAGTTGGGTCTGGGGCCAACGTCCTGACTTTC.

This chain connects TRBV9 to TRBJ2-7; D is possibly TRBD2 (6 bases). V lost 0 bases and J lost 1, with 11 bases in between. The CDR3 is made up of 15 amino acids. CDR1 is SGDLS, CDR2 YYNGEE, per germline. DNA of the CDR3: TGTGCCAGCAGCGTAGGAGATGGGGGGTCCTACGAGCAGTACTTC. It is translated as CASSVGDGGSYEQYF. The full variable domain, its missing parts supplied by reference TRBV9 and TRBJ2-7, is DSGVTQTPKHLITATGQRVTLRCSPRSGDLSVYWYQQSLDQGLQFLIQYYNGEERAKGNILERFSAQQFPDLHSELNLSSLELGDSALYFCASSVGDGGSYEQYFGPGTRLTVT.

The chain uses TRBV19 and TRBJ2-4, with 9 bases aligning to TRBD2. Germline CDR1 and CDR2: LNHDA and SQIVND (reference sequence). With 5 bases clipped from V and 7 bases from J, the junction kept 9 bases outside the gene matches. The length of the CDR3 is 15 residues. The DNA of the CDR3 is TGTGCCAGTAGTGGACTAGCGAAGGTTGTGAACATTCAGTACTTC. This encodes CASSGLAKVVNIQYF.

The genes are TRBV2 and TRBJ2-7; no definite D call. This CDR3 region has 14 residues. The V end lost 2 bases, the J end lost 5 bases, and 13 bases lay between the germline ends. CDR1 SNHLY and CDR2 FYNNEI come from the germline V gene. The CDR3: CASSEQFGIHEQYF. As DNA, the CDR3 is TGTGCCAGCAGTGAACAGTTCGGCATCCACGAGCAGTACTTC.

The chain combines TRBV29-1 with TRBJ2-7, with D hard to call. Germline CDR1 and CDR2: SQVTM and ANQGSEA. V gave up 4 bases and J gave up 6 bases, with 13 bases separating them. This CDR3 comprises 12 residues. In DNA form, the CDR3 reads TGCAGCGTTGTGGAAAGTGTGGGCGAGCAGTACTTC. This encodes CSVVESVGEQYF.

This clone appeared once. The V call is TRBV11-2, the J call TRBJ1-4, with D unclear. CDR1 is SGHAT, CDR2 FQNNGV, per germline. CDR3 length: 16 residues. Deletions cut 0 bases from V and 3 bases from J, with 11 bases between. The chain's CDR3 is CASSLEGGWANEKLFF. Here the CDR3 DNA reads TGTGCCAGCAGCTTAGAGGGAGGCTGGGCTAATGAAAAACTGTTTTTT.

The V call is TRBV5-6, the J call TRBJ2-2; D remains ambiguous. Trimming left V 0 bases short and J 7 bases short, with 4 bases between. Germline CDR1 is SGHDT and CDR2 is YYEEEE. The CDR3 sequence is 12 residues long. The CDR3 bases are TGTGCCAGCAGCTTGGGGTTCGGGGAGCTGTTTTTT. This translates into CASSLGFGELFF.

This clone was seen a handful of times. J is TRBJ2-1 and V is TRBV27; possibly TRBD2 for D (5 bases). The CDR3 consists of 13 residues. With 5 bases removed from V and 8 bases from J, the gap between germline ends came to 13 bases. Germline CDR1 reads MNHEY; CDR2 reads SMNVEV (reference sequence). The DNA for the CDR3 is TGTGCCAGCAGTCTCACTAGTCGGTATGAGCAGTTCTTC. Amino acid sequence: CASSLTSRYEQFF.

The CDR3: CASSVGSGSNQPQHF. In DNA, the CDR3 is TGTGCCAGCAGCGTAGGCAGTGGGAGCAATCAGCCCCAGCATTTT. The chain has TRBV9 and TRBJ1-5; unclear D gene. This CDR3 contains 15 residues. Trimming shortened V by 0 bases and J by 1 base, and 8 bases separated the two germline ends. Germline assignment: CDR1 SGDLS and CDR2 YYNGEE.

The chain carries TRBV18 and TRBJ1-2; tentative D call: TRBD1 (5 bases). Germline CDR1 reads KGHSH; CDR2 reads LQKENI. CDR3 length: 14 residues. Trimming left V 3 bases short and J 4 bases short, with 12 bases between. The CDR3 region has the DNA TGTGCCAGCTCACCCGCGGGGGTGGGCTATGGCTACACCTTC. It translates to CASSPAGVGYGYTF.

This chain links TRBV4-3 with TRBJ1-3; D ambiguous. Germline values: CDR1 LGHNA, CDR2 YSLEER. The CDR3 runs to 15 residues. Trimming shortened V by 3 bases and J by 1 base, and 10 bases separated the two germline ends. CDR3 amino acids: CASSQRAISGNTIYF. The CDR3 DNA sequence: TGCGCCAGCAGCCAGAGGGCGATATCTGGAAACACCATATATTTT.

CDR3 coding DNA: TGTGCCAGCAGCCTTGGACTAGCGGGGGGACGCACAGATACGCAGTATTTT. Its protein is CASSLGLAGGRTDTQYF. This rearrangement joins TRBV13 to TRBJ2-3; 14 bases line up with TRBD2. Germline V gene sequence: CDR1 PRHDT, CDR2 FYEKMQ (reference sequence). With 5 bases clipped from V and 1 base from J, the junction kept 5 bases outside the gene matches. CDR3 size: 17 residues.

The chain joins TRBV18 to TRBJ2-2; D remains unclear. Germline-derived CDR1 and CDR2 are KGHSH and LQKENI. The germline V and J ends were trimmed by 0 bases and 2 bases, with 10 bases remaining between them. The CDR3 is 16 residues long. CDR3 sequence (DNA): TGTGCCAGCTCACCACCTATAGCTATCAACACCGGGGAGCTGTTTTTT. Amino acids: CASSPPIAINTGELFF.